This T cell receptor beta chain is from a study of T cells in Graves' hyperthyroidism and ophthalmopathy. Study information: At the time of initial diagnosis and before any treatment, peripheral blood was collected.

The source material, RNA transcripts, was used to amplify TCR beta CDR3 regions. Carried out on the TCR CDR3, a first-round RT-PCR used the HTBI primer set. TCRdb re-called the multiplex PCR reads with MiXCR, one entry per CDR3 protein. In the table there are fewer than 650,000 distinct CDR3 sequences, approximately 15% of which are singletons. The table lists this clonotype with a few counts. Looked up from germline, CDR1 is SGDLS and CDR2 is YYNGEE. The CDR3 spans 14 residues. J was trimmed by 3 bases and V by 3 bases; bases with no gene match: 5. The TCR sequence derives from a woman in her thirties with Graves' hyperthyroidism that later progressed to Graves' ophthalmopathy. The specimen was blood. The chain links TRBV9 to TRBJ1-2, with TRBD1 matching 7 bases. CDR3 loop: CASSGGQQHYGYTF. In nucleotides, the CDR3 is TGTGCCAGCAGCGGGGGACAGCAACACTATGGCTACACCTTC.